The clone carrying this TCR beta chain was detected ten times or more. Antigen specificity is unknown. The sample originates from a study of molecular identifiers for immune sequencing clone quantification. Across the whole study: Naive CD8 RNA (roughly 20,000 or 100,000 cells) was divided into five aliquots, with four sequenced.

There are 14 residues in the CDR3. Looked up from germline, CDR1 is MDHEN and CDR2 is SYDVKM. J lost 7 bases, V lost 4 bases, and 7 bases had no gene match. TCRdb fed the PCR reads into MiXCR, producing one record per CDR3 protein. The table lists about 36,000 distinct CDR3 sequences, approximately 17% of them singletons. Study conclusions and caveats: Reports indicate spiked Jurkat TCR RNA from one cell could be found among about a million naive cells. Clones carrying above 20 RNA copies accounted for over 99% of effector molecules, under 1% in naive cells.

For naive CD8 T cells, sorting used the CD8+CD4-CCR7+CD45RA+ phenotype. This chain joins TRBV28 and TRBJ2-1, with 7 bases that match TRBD1. Sequenced: naive CD8+ T cells from blood, with Jurkat cell RNA spiked in. Stated subset: FACS-sorted CD8+CD4-CCR7+CD45RA+ naive T cells. This TCR derives from a human donor in good health. Some libraries in this study had Jurkat cell RNA spiked in. The CDR3 loop reads CASSWAGGRNEQFF. DNA for the CDR3: TGTGCCAGCAGTTGGGCAGGGGGTAGGAATGAGCAGTTCTTC.